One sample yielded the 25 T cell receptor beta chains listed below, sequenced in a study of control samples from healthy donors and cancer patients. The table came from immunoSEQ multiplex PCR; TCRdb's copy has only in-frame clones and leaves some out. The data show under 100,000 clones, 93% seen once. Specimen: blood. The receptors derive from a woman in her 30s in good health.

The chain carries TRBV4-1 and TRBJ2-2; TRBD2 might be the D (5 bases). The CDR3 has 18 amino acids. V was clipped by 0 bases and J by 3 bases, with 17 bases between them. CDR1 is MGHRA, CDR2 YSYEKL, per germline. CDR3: CASSQDVAGGFDTGELFF. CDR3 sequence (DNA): TGCGCCAGCAGCCAAGATGTGGCGGGTGGTTTTGACACCGGGGAGCTGTTTTTT.

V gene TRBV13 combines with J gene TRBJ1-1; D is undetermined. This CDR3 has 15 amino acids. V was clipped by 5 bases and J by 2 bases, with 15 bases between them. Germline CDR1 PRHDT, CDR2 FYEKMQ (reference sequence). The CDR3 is CASSTQAGLNTEAFF. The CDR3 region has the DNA TGTGCCAGCAGCACCCAGGCTGGGCTTAACACTGAAGCTTTCTTT. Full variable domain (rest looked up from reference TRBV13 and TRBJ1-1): AAGVIQSPRHLIKEKRETATLKCYPIPRHDTVYWYQQGPGQDPQFLISFYEKMQSDKGSIPDRFSAQQFSDYHSELNMSSLELGDSALYFCASSTQAGLNTEAFFGQGTRLTVV.

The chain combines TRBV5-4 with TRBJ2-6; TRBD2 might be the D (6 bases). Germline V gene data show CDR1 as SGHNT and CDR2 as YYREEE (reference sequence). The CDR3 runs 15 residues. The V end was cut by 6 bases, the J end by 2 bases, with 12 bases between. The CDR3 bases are TGTGCCAGCATCCGGGGGAAGCCTGGGGCCAACGTCCTGACTTTC. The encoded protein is CASIRGKPGANVLTF.

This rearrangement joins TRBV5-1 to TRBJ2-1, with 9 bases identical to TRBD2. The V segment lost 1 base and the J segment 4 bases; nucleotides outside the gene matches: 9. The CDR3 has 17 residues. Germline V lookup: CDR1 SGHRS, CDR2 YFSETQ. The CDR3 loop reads CASSLYSGGNLYNEQFF. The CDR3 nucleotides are TGCGCCAGCAGCTTGTATAGCGGGGGTAATTTATACAATGAGCAGTTCTTC. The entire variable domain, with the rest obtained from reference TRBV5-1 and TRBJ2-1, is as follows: KAGVTQTPRYLIKTRGQQVTLSCSPISGHRSVSWYQQTPGQGLQFLFEYFSETQRNKGNFPGRFSGRQFSNSRSEMNVSTLELGDSALYLCASSLYSGGNLYNEQFFGPGTRLTVL.

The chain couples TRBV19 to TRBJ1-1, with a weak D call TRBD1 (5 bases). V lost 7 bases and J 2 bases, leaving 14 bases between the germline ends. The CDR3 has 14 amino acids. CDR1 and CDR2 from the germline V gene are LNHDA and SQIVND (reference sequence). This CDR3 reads CASIYRDGNTEAFF. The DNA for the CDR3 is TGTGCCAGTATTTACCGGGACGGAAACACTGAAGCTTTCTTT.

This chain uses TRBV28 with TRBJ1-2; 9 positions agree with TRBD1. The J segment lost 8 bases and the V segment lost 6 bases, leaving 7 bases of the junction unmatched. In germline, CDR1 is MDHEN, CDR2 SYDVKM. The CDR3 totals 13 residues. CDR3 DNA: TGTGCCAGCAGGACAACAGGGGGCGACGGCTACACCTTC. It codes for CASRTTGGDGYTF.

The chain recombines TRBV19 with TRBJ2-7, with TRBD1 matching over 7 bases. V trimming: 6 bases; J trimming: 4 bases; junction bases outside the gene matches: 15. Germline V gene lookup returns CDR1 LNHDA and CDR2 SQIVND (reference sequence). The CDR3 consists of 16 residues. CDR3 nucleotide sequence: TGTGCCAGTAGAAACGCCTATCGTACAGGGGAGTACGAGCAGTACTTC. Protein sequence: CASRNAYRTGEYEQYF.

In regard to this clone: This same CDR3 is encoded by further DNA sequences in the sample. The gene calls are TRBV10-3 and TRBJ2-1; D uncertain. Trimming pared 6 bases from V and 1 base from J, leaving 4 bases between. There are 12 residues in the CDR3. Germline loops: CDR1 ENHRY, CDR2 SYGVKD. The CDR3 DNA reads TGTGCCATCAGGGGGTCCTACAATGAGCAGTTCTTC. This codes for CAIRGSYNEQFF.

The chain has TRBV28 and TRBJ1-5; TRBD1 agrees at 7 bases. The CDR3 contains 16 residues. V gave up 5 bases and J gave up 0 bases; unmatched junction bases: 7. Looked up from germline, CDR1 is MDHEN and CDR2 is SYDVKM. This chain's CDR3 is CASSRGTEDSNQPQHF. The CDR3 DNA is TGTGCCAGCAGTCGGGGGACAGAGGATAGCAATCAGCCCCAGCATTTT.

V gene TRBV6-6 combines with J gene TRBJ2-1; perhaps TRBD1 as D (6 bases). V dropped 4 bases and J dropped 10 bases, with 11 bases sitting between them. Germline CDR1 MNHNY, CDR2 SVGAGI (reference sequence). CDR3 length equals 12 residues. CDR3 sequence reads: CASSSLGGEQFF. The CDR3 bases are TGTGCCAGCAGTTCCCTAGGGGGAGAGCAGTTCTTC.

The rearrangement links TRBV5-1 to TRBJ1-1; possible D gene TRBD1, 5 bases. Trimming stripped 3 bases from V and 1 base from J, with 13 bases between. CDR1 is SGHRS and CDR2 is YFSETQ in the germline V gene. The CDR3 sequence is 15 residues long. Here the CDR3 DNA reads TGCGCCAGCAGCTCTGACACGGGGCGGAACACTGAAGCTTTCTTT. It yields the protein CASSSDTGRNTEAFF.

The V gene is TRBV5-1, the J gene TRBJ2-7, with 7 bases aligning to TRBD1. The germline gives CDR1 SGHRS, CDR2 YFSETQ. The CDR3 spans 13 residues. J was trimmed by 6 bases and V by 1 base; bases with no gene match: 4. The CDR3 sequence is CASSLQDRIEQYF. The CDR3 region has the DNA TGCGCCAGCAGCTTGCAGGACAGGATCGAGCAGTACTTC.

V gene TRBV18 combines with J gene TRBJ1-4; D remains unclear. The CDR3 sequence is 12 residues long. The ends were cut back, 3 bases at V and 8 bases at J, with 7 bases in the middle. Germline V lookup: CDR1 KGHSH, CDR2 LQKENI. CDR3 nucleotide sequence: TGTGCCAGCTCACCGGCGCAGGAAAAACTGTTTTTT. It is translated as CASSPAQEKLFF.

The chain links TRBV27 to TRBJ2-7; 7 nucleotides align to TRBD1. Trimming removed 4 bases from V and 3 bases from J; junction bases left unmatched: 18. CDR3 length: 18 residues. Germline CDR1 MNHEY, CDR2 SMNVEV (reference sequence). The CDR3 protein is CASSSALRDRAIHYEQYF. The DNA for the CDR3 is TGTGCCAGCAGTTCCGCTCTCCGTGACAGGGCGATTCACTACGAGCAGTACTTC.

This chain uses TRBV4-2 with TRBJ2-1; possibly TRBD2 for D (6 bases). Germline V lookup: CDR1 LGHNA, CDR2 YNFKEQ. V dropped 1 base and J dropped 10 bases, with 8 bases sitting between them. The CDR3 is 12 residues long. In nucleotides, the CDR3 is TGTGCCAGCAGCCAAGGAGGACTAGAGCAGTTCTTC. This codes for CASSQGGLEQFF.

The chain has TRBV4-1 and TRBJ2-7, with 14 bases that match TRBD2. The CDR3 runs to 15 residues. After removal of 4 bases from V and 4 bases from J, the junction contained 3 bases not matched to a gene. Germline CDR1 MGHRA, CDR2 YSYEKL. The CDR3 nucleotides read TGCGCCAGCAGCCGACTAGCGGGAGGGCCATACGAGCAGTACTTC. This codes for CASSRLAGGPYEQYF.

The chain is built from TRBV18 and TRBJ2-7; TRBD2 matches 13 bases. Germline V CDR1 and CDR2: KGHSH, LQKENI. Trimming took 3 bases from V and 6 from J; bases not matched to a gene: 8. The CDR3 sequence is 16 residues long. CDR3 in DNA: TGTGCCAGCTCACCCGGGACTAGCGGGACGGTTGGCGAGCAGTACTTC. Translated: CASSPGTSGTVGEQYF.

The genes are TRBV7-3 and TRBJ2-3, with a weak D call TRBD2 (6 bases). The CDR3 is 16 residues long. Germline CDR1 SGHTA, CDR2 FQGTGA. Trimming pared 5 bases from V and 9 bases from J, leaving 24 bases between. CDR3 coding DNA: TGTGCCAGCAGCCCTAACAGGAGGAGGGCTGGTAGAACGCAGTATTTT. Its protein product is CASSPNRRRAGRTQYF.

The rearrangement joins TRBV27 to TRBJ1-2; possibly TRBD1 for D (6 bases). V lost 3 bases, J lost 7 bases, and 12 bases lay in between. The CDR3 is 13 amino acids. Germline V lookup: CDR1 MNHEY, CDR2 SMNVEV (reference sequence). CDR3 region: CASSFAQGFGYTF. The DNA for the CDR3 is TGTGCCAGCAGTTTCGCACAGGGTTTTGGCTACACCTTC.

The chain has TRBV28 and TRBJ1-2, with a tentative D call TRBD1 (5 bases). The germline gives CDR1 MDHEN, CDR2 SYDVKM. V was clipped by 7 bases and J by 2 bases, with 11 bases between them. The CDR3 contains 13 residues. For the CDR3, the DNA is TGTGCCAGCAACCCGGGACTAAACTATGGCTACACCTTC. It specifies CASNPGLNYGYTF.

The CDR3 protein is CASSPGWGRKGTGELFF. The CDR3 bases are TGTGCCAGCAGCCCCGGTTGGGGCAGAAAGGGCACCGGGGAGCTGTTTTTT. The rearrangement uses TRBV7-2 and TRBJ2-2; maybe TRBD1 (5 bases). Looked up from germline, CDR1 is SGHTA and CDR2 is FQGNSA. Trimming took 5 bases from V and 4 from J, leaving 20 bases between them. There are 17 residues in the CDR3.

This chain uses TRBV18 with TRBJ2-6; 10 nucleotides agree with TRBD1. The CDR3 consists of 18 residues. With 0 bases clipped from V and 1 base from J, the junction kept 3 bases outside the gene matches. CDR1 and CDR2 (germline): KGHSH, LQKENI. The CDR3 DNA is TGTGCCAGCTCACCACCGGGACAGGGGTTGTCTGGGGCCAACGTCCTGACTTTC. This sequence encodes CASSPPGQGLSGANVLTF.

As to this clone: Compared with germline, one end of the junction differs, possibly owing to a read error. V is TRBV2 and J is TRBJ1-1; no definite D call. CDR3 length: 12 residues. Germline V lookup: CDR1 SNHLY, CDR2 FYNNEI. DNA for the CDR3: TGTGCCAGCAGTGAAGAGGCTCAACTACGATCCTTT. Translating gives CASSEEAQLRSF.

For the CDR3, the DNA is TGTGCCAGTAGTACTTCGACAGGGGTGAGAGAAAAACTGTTTTTT. Translated, it gives CASSTSTGVREKLFF. The rearrangement joins TRBV19 to TRBJ1-4; 8 bases map to TRBD1. CDR3 length equals 15 residues. The V gene end was trimmed by 4 bases and the J gene end by 8 bases; junction bases not matched to a gene: 9. Germline CDR1 is LNHDA and CDR2 is SQIVND (reference sequence).

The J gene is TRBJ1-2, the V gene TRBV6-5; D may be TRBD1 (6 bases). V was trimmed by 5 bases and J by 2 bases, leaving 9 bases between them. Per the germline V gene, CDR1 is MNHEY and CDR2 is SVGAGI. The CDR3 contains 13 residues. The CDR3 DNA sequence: TGTGCCAGCAGTCGGGACACGAACTATGGCTACACCTTC. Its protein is CASSRDTNYGYTF.